The 28 T cell receptor beta chains below come from one sample, sequenced in a study of OX40 agonist ivuxolimab in advanced cancers. Libraries were built with the immunoSEQ multiplex PCR assay. TCRdb mirrors the immuneACCESS table, restricted to in-frame sequences. Some clones are absent from its copies; in checked studies, under half trace to an unresolved V gene, and the reason for the others is unknown. This sample lists about 45,000 clones; 75% to 85% were detected once. Roughly 2.6% of the sample comes from the top ten. Sequenced material: CD4+ or CD8+ T cells sorted from blood, taken in a trial of the OX40 agonist ivuxolimab. These receptors all stem from an adult with an advanced solid tumor such as melanoma, head and neck, liver or kidney cancer.

The chain combines TRBV5-6 with TRBJ1-1; tentative D call: TRBD1 (6 bases). In germline, CDR1 is SGHDT, CDR2 YYEEEE. V was shortened by 4 bases and J by 5 bases, with 15 bases between the two germline ends. This CDR3 has 14 residues. The CDR3 DNA reads as TGTGCCAGCAGCCCCGGGGGGGCTGGGACTGAAGCTTTCTTT. It codes for CASSPGGAGTEAFF.

The chain recombines TRBV5-1 with TRBJ1-2; TRBD1 aligns across 9 bases. CDR3 size: 15 residues. V was pared by 0 bases and J by 8 bases, with 8 bases of the junction left unmatched. Germline V gene sequence: CDR1 SGHRS, CDR2 YFSETQ. CDR3 coding DNA: TGCGCCAGCAGCTTGGCCGCGACAGGGGGTGAAGGCTACACCTTC. Translated, it gives CASSLAATGGEGYTF.

The gene calls are TRBV7-2 and TRBJ1-2; D uncertain. V gave up 5 bases and J gave up 2 bases, with 18 bases separating them. The CDR3 extends over 16 amino acids. CDR1 is SGHTA and CDR2 is FQGNSA in the germline V gene. This chain's CDR3 is CASSPHGGRGNYGYTF. CDR3 coding DNA: TGTGCCAGCAGCCCACACGGTGGGAGAGGGAACTATGGCTACACCTTC.

The chain carries TRBV19 and TRBJ2-3; 12 bases line up with TRBD2. V trimming: 5 bases; J trimming: 7 bases; junction bases outside the gene matches: 10. This CDR3 contains 16 residues. CDR1 and CDR2 from the germline V gene are LNHDA and SQIVND (reference sequence). The CDR3 loop reads CASSPRLAGVVNTQYF. The CDR3 region has the DNA TGTGCCAGTAGTCCCCGACTAGCGGGAGTGGTAAATACGCAGTATTTT.

CDR3 in DNA: TGTGCCAGCAGCCGCACGGGACAGACGGATGGCTACACCTTC. Its protein product is CASSRTGQTDGYTF. The J gene is TRBJ1-2, the V gene TRBV27; 7 nucleotides agree with TRBD1. From germline, CDR1 is MNHEY and CDR2 SMNVEV (reference sequence). The ends lost 6 bases at V and 6 bases at J; junction bases unmatched: 10. The CDR3 sequence is 14 residues long.

This clone was detected only once. V is TRBV11-2 and J is TRBJ2-3, with D perhaps matching TRBD1 or TRBD2 (6 bases each). V was clipped by 5 bases and J by 4 bases, with 19 bases between them. CDR3 length: 16 amino acids. Germline CDR1 SGHAT, CDR2 FQNNGV. CDR3 DNA: TGTGCCAGCAGCCCGGGGGCTACTGCTGGCTCAGATACGCAGTATTTT. Translation gives CASSPGATAGSDTQYF.

In DNA, the CDR3 is TGTGCCAGCCAGGATGAGGGGTACACCTTC. Protein sequence: CASQDEGYTF. V and J are TRBV7-2 and TRBJ1-2; the D gene is possibly TRBD1 (5 bases). Trimming removed 8 bases at V and 11 bases at J, with 12 bases between. The germline gives CDR1 SGHTA, CDR2 FQGNSA. This CDR3 has 10 amino acids.

The chain combines TRBV2 with TRBJ2-1; 8 bases are shared with TRBD2. This CDR3 contains 14 residues. Germline V gives CDR1 SNHLY, CDR2 FYNNEI. Trimming took 5 bases from V and 6 from J; bases not matched to a gene: 6. This CDR3 is CASSPNSGSNEQFF. In DNA form, the CDR3 reads TGTGCCAGCAGTCCAAACAGCGGGAGCAATGAGCAGTTCTTC.

CDR3 bases: TGCGCCAGCAGCTGGGGGACTGACGCCGGGCGTGAAGCTTTCTTT. It specifies CASSWGTDAGREAFF. The chain employs TRBV5-1 and TRBJ1-1; perhaps TRBD1 as D (5 bases). Germline V gene lookup returns CDR1 SGHRS and CDR2 YFSETQ. The CDR3 extends over 15 amino acids. V lost 3 bases to trimming and J lost 7 bases, with 19 bases between them. Looking up the rest from reference TRBV5-1 and TRBJ1-1 gives the full variable domain: KAGVTQTPRYLIKTRGQQVTLSCSPISGHRSVSWYQQTPGQGLQFLFEYFSETQRNKGNFPGRFSGRQFSNSRSEMNVSTLELGDSALYLCASSWGTDAGREAFFGQGTRLTVV.

The rearrangement uses TRBV25-1 and TRBJ2-7; possibly TRBD2 for D (5 bases). Deletions cut 3 bases from V and 2 bases from J, with 11 bases between. The CDR3 length is 14 residues. The germline V gene has CDR1 MGHDK and CDR2 SYGVNS. The CDR3 reads CASSDPRGTYEQYF. The CDR3 nucleotides are TGTGCCAGCAGTGACCCCCGGGGAACCTACGAGCAGTACTTC.

V and J are TRBV6-1 and TRBJ1-2, with D maybe TRBD1 (5 bases). The CDR3 runs to 14 residues. Germline lookup yields CDR1 MNHNS and CDR2 SASEGT. Trimming cost V 4 bases and J 2 bases, with 11 bases left between them. The DNA for the CDR3 is TGTGCCAGCAGTGGACAGCTGCCCAACTATGGCTACACCTTC. This sequence encodes CASSGQLPNYGYTF.

V usage is TRBV12-5 and J usage is TRBJ1-1; a possible D gene is TRBD1 (5 bases). Germline values: CDR1 LGHNT, CDR2 FRNRAP. The V end was cut by 8 bases, the J end by 1 base, with 11 bases between. CDR3 size: 13 residues. The CDR3 nucleotides are TGTGCTAGTAATACTCAGGGGAACACTGAAGCTTTCTTT. It specifies CASNTQGNTEAFF.

The V call is TRBV5-4, the J call TRBJ2-7; D perhaps matches TRBD1 (5 bases). The V end lost 5 bases, the J end lost 5 bases, and 11 bases lay between the germline ends. Germline V gives CDR1 SGHNT, CDR2 YYREEE (reference sequence). The CDR3 consists of 12 residues. In DNA, the CDR3 is TGTGCCAGCAGAGGGGATCTCCACGAGCAGTACTTC. Protein: CASRGDLHEQYF.

This chain connects TRBV7-2 to TRBJ1-5, with D uncertain. The ends were cut back, 1 base at V and 0 bases at J, with 7 bases in the middle. Per the germline V gene, CDR1 is SGHTA and CDR2 is FQGNSA. The CDR3 is made up of 15 amino acids. CDR3 in amino acids: CASSLEGNSNQPQHF. CDR3 DNA sequence: TGTGCCAGCAGCTTAGAGGGTAATAGCAATCAGCCCCAGCATTTT.

This chain links TRBV4-3 with TRBJ2-7, with 10 positions matching TRBD2. Germline trimming cut 3 bases from V and 4 bases from J; bases unmatched to any gene: 6. Germline V gives CDR1 LGHNA, CDR2 YSLEER. The CDR3 is 15 residues long. DNA of the CDR3: TGCGCCAGCAGCCAGCAACTAGCGGGGTTTTACGAGCAGTACTTC. Residues: CASSQQLAGFYEQYF.

This clone was recorded only once. J is TRBJ2-1 and V is TRBV10-3, with 7 bases aligning to TRBD2. V lost 0 bases and J lost 5; bases outside the gene matches: 7. This CDR3 has 16 residues. From germline, CDR1 is ENHRY and CDR2 SYGVKD. CDR3 DNA sequence: TGTGCCATCAGTGAGTCGCCGGGGGGTGTAGACAATGAGCAGTTCTTC. It is translated as CAISESPGGVDNEQFF.

The rearrangement uses TRBV14 and TRBJ2-2; TRBD2 aligns across 9 bases. This CDR3 has 16 residues. The J segment lost 4 bases and the V segment lost 6 bases, leaving 9 bases of the junction unmatched. Germline V lookup: CDR1 SGHDN, CDR2 FVKESK. CDR3 nucleotides: TGTGCCAGCAGTCTCTTAGCGGGAGTAGGCACCGGGGAGCTGTTTTTT. It encodes CASSLLAGVGTGELFF.

The J gene is TRBJ2-5, the V gene TRBV25-1; the match to TRBD2 covers 8 bases. V dropped 1 base and J dropped 5; count of bases not matched to a gene: 3. The CDR3 is 14 residues long. Germline CDR1 MGHDK, CDR2 SYGVNS. For the CDR3, the DNA is TGTGCCAGCAGTGAATTTAGCGGGGCTGAGACCCAGTACTTC. As protein: CASSEFSGAETQYF.

The V gene is TRBV5-1, the J gene TRBJ1-1, with TRBD1 identical over 10 bases. After removal of 0 bases from V and 5 bases from J, the junction contained 10 bases not matched to a gene. This CDR3 spans 17 amino acids. Germline assignment: CDR1 SGHRS and CDR2 YFSETQ. The CDR3 here is CASSLAGQGIQGTEAFF. DNA for the CDR3: TGCGCCAGCAGCTTGGCGGGACAGGGGATACAAGGAACTGAAGCTTTCTTT.

The chain is built from TRBV5-6 and TRBJ2-3; maybe TRBD2 (6 bases). Per germline, CDR1 SGHDT and CDR2 YYEEEE. The CDR3 covers 13 residues. V was trimmed by 5 bases and J by 3 bases, leaving 10 bases between them. The CDR3: CASRGGMTDTQYF. For the CDR3, the DNA is TGTGCCAGCAGGGGCGGGATGACAGATACGCAGTATTTT.

The chain joins TRBV15 to TRBJ2-3; D is possibly TRBD1 (6 bases). The CDR3 loop spans 17 amino acids. V was cut by 0 bases and J by 5 bases, with 18 bases left in between. CDR1 is LNHNV, CDR2 YYDKDF, per germline (reference sequence). Here the CDR3 reads CATSRENGRGALDTQYF. The DNA for the CDR3 is TGTGCCACCAGCAGAGAGAACGGCAGGGGTGCCTTAGATACGCAGTATTTT.

The chain is built from TRBV4-2 and TRBJ2-7, with D tentatively TRBD1 (5 bases). The germline V gene has CDR1 LGHNA and CDR2 YNFKEQ. V dropped 5 bases and J dropped 4 bases, with 12 bases sitting between them. This CDR3 has 13 residues. The CDR3 DNA reads TGTGCCAGCAGCGTAGCAGGGTCGTACGAGCAGTACTTC. This codes for CASSVAGSYEQYF.

The rearrangement links TRBV15 to TRBJ2-2; D is possibly TRBD1 (5 bases). Germline-derived CDR1 and CDR2 are LNHNV and YYDKDF (reference sequence). The V gene lost 8 bases and the J gene lost 5 bases, with 15 bases spanning the gap. CDR3 length: 14 amino acids. CDR3 sequence (DNA): TGTGCCACCCGAGCCAGACAGCCTACCGGGGAGCTGTTTTTT. This codes for CATRARQPTGELFF.

This clone was seen more than once but under ten times. The DNA of the CDR3 is TGTGCCACCAGCAGAGGGTACATTAACTATGGCTACACCTTC. As protein: CATSRGYINYGYTF. The chain employs TRBV15 and TRBJ1-2; D uncertain. The CDR3 contains 14 residues. V was cut by 1 base and J by 1 base, with 7 bases left in between. The germline V gene encodes CDR1 LNHNV and CDR2 YYDKDF (reference sequence).

The chain recombines TRBV29-1 with TRBJ1-1; the D gene is possibly TRBD1 (6 bases). This CDR3 comprises 14 residues. The germline V and J ends were trimmed by 1 base and 1 base, with 10 bases remaining between them. CDR1 SQVTM and CDR2 ANQGSEA come from the germline V gene. CDR3 sequence reads: CSVEGQARNTEAFF. DNA for the CDR3: TGCAGCGTTGAAGGACAGGCGAGGAACACTGAAGCTTTCTTT.

The chain uses TRBV11-1 and TRBJ2-3; TRBD1 matches 8 bases. The V and J ends lost 1 base and 4 bases, in that order; junction bases with no gene match: 1. The CDR3 is made up of 14 amino acids. Germline CDR1 reads SGHAT; CDR2 reads FQDESV (reference sequence). This CDR3 is CASSLGTGSDTQYF. Here the CDR3 DNA reads TGTGCCAGCAGCTTAGGGACAGGGTCAGATACGCAGTATTTT.

The chain employs TRBV5-6 and TRBJ1-1; D is unresolved. CDR1 is SGHDT, CDR2 YYEEEE, per germline. CDR3 length equals 16 residues. Deletions cut 0 bases from V and 1 base from J, with 13 bases between. CDR3 coding DNA: TGTGCCAGCAGCTTGGCCAGTGCAGGAAGGAACACTGAAGCTTTCTTT. Amino acid sequence: CASSLASAGRNTEAFF.

The chain uses TRBV10-3 and TRBJ2-5; D not resolved. The CDR3 totals 14 residues. The V gene lost 8 bases and the J gene lost 0 bases, with 13 bases spanning the gap. Germline values: CDR1 ENHRY, CDR2 SYGVKD. The CDR3 loop reads CAIGEEANQETQYF. The CDR3 bases are TGTGCCATCGGAGAAGAGGCGAACCAAGAGACCCAGTACTTC.